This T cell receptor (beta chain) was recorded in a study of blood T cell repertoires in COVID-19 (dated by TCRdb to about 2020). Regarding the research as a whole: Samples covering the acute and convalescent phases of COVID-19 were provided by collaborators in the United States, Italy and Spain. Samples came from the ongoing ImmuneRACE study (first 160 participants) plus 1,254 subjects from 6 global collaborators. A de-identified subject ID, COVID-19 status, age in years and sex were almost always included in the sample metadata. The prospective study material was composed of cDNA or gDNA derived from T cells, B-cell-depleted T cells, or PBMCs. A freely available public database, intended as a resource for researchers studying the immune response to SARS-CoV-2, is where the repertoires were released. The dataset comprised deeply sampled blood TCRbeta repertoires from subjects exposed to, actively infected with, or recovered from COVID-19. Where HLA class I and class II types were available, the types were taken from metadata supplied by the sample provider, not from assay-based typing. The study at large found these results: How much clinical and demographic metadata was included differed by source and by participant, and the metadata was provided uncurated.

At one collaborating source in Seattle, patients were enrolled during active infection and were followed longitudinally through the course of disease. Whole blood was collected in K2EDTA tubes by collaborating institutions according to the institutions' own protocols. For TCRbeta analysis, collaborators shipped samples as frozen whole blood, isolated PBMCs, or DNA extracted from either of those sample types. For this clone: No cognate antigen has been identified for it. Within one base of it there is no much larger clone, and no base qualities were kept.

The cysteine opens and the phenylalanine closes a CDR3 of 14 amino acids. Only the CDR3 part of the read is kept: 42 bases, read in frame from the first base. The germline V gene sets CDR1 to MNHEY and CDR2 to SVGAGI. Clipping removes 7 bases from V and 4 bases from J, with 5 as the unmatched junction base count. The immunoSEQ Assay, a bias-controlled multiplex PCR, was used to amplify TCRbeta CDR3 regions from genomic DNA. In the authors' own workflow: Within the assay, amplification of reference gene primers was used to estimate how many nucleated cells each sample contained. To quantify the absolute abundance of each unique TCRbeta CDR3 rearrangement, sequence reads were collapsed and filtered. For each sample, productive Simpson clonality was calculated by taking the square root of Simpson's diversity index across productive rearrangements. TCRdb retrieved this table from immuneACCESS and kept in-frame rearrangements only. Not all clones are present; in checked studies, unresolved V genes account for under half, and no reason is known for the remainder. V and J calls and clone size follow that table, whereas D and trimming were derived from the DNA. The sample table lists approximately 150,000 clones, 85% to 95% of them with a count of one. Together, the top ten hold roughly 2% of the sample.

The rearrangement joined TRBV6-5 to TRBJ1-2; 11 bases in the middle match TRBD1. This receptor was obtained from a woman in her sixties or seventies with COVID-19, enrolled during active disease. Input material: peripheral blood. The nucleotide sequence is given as TGTGCCAGCACTAGGACAGGGGGCGGCTATGGCTACACCTTC. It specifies CASTRTGGGYGYTF.